The TCR beta chain described here comes from a study of early T cells in non-severe SARS-CoV-2 infection. As for the study in general: Chains were not paired, and sequencing was done on bulk RNA from unsorted whole blood.

Molecules of cDNA were individually given unique molecular identifiers that were attached to them. TCRdb used MiXCR to reprocess the 5' RACE reads, holding one entry per CDR3 protein. The sample records about 48,000 distinct CDR3 sequences, around 6% being singletons. Concerning this clonotype itself: What it binds is unknown.

This CDR3 is built from 16 residues. V was shortened by 0 bases and J by 3 bases, with 12 bases between the two germline ends. The germline CDR1 and CDR2 sequences are SGHAT and FQNNGV. Study conclusions and caveats: Matches to VDJdb favored anti-spike CD8 responses and missed private and CD4 specificities.

The sequence was collected from an adult who was a healthcare worker with PCR-confirmed SARS-CoV-2 infection or an uninfected control (not recorded which). The sample taken for sequencing was whole blood. The rearrangement joins TRBV11-2 to TRBJ2-1; D gene ambiguous. The CDR3 protein is CASSLDPMPVYNEQFF. CDR3 nucleotides: TGTGCCAGCAGCTTAGATCCAATGCCGGTCTACAATGAGCAGTTCTTC.